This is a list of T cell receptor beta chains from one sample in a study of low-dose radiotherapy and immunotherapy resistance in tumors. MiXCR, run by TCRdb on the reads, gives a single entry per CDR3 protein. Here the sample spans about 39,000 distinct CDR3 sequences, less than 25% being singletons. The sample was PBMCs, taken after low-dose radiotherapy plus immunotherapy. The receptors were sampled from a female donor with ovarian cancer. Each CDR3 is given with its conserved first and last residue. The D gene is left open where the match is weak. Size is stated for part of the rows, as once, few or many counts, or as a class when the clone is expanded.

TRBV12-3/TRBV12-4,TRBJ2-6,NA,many,CASSLGTWFEGSGANVLTF,TGTGCCAGCAGTTTGGGGACTTGGTTTGAGGGGTCTGGGGCCAACGTCCTGACTTTC
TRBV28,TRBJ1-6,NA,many,CASRPGLYNSPLHF,TGTGCCAGCAGGCCGGGACTTTATAATTCACCCCTCCACTTT
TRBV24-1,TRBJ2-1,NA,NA,CATSDRFGRGSTGSTYNEQFF,TGTGCCACCAGTGATAGGTTTGGGAGGGGGAGTACAGGGAGCACCTACAATGAGCAGTTCTTC
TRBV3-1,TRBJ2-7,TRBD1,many,CASSPSTGPYEQYF,TGTGCCAGCAGCCCCTCGACAGGGCCATACGAGCAGTACTTC
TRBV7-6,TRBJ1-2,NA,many,CASSLGGQPYGYTF,TGTGCCAGCAGCTTAGGTGGCCAACCGTATGGCTACACCTTC
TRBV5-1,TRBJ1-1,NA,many,CASSTAPLNTEAFF,TGCGCCAGCAGCACAGCTCCTCTGAACACTGAAGCTTTCTTT
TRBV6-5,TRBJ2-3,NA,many,CASSYGSLGLDTQYF,TGTGCCAGCAGTTACGGTTCTTTGGGTTTAGATACGCAGTATTTT
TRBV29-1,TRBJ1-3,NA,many,CSVTEYSGNTIYF,TGCAGCGTCACGGAGTACTCTGGAAACACCATATATTTT
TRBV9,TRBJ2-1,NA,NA,CASSVERWSYNEQFF,TGTGCCAGCAGCGTAGAGAGGTGGTCCTACAATGAGCAGTTCTTC
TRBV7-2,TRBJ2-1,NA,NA,CASSLEGSLPYNEQFF,TGTGCCAGCAGCTTAGAAGGCTCGTTACCCTACAATGAGCAGTTCTTC
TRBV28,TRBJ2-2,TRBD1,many,CASRQAGTGVVGELFF,TGTGCCAGCAGACAAGCCGGGACAGGGGTAGTCGGGGAGCTGTTTTTT
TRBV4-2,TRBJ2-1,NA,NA,CASSQDWAREQFF,TGTGCCAGCAGCCAAGATTGGGCGCGCGAGCAGTTCTTC
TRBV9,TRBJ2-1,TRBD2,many,CASSATSGSSYNEQFF,TGTGCCAGCAGCGCGACTAGCGGGAGCTCCTACAATGAGCAGTTCTTC
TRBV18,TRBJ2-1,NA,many,CASSAESLYNEQFF,TGTGCCAGCTCAGCAGAGAGCCTTTACAATGAGCAGTTCTTC
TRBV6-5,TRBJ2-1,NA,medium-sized,CASSRLEDNEQFF,TGTGCCAGCAGCCGCCTGGAGGATAATGAGCAGTTCTTC
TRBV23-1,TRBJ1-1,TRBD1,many,CASSQPAGGSDTEAFF,TGCGCCAGCAGTCAACCTGCAGGGGGATCGGACACTGAAGCTTTCTTT
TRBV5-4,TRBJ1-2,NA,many,CASSPGPGVLYGYTF,TGTGCCAGCAGCCCCGGCCCGGGAGTACTCTATGGCTACACCTTC
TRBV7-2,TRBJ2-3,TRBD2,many,CASSLAAGTTSTDTQYF,TGTGCCAGCAGCTTAGCTGCGGGGACTACCTCCACAGATACGCAGTATTTT
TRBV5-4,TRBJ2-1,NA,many,CASSGQWNEQFF,TGTGCCAGCAGCGGACAGTGGAATGAGCAGTTCTTC
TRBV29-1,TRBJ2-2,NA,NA,CSVDSRGTGELFF,TGCAGCGTTGACTCCAGGGGAACCGGGGAGCTGTTTTTT
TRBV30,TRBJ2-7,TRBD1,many,CAWNLGQGANEQYF,TGTGCCTGGAACCTAGGACAGGGGGCTAACGAGCAGTACTTC
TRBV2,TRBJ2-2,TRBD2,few,CANSGREGDTGELFF,TGTGCCAACTCAGGTCGGGAGGGGGACACCGGGGAGCTGTTTTTT
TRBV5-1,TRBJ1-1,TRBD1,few,CASSLDPTGWSEAFF,TGCGCCAGCAGCTTGGACCCGACAGGGTGGAGTGAAGCTTTCTTT
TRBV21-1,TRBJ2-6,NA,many,CASSKRVPEVGANVLTF,TGTGCCAGCAGTAAAAGGGTCCCTGAAGTTGGGGCCAACGTCCTGACTTTC